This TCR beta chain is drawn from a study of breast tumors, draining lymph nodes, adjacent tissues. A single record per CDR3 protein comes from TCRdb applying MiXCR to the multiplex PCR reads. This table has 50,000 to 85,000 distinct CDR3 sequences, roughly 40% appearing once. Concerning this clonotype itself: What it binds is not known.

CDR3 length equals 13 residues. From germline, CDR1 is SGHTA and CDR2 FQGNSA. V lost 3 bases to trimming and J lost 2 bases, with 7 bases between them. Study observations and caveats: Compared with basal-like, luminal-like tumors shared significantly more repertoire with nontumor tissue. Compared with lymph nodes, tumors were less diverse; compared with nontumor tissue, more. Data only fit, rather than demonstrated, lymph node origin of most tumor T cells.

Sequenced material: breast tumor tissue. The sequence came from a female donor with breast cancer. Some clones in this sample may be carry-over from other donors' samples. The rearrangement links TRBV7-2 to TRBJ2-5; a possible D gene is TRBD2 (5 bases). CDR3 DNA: TGTGCCAGCAGCTTGGGCGGGCAAGAGACCCAGTACTTC. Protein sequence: CASSLGGQETQYF.